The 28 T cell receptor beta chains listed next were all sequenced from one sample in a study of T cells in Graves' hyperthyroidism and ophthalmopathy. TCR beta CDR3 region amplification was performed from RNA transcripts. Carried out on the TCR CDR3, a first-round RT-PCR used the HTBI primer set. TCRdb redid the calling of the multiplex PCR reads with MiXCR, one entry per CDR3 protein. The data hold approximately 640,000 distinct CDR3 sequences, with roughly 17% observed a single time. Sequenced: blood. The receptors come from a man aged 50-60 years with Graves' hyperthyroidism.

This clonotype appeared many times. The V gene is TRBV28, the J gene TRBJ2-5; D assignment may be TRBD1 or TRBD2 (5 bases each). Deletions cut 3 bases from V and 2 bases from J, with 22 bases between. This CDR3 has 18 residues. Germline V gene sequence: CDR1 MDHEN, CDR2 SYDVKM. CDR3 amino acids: CASSFLKGFRREQETQYF. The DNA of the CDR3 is TGTGCCAGCAGTTTCTTAAAGGGGTTCAGAAGGGAGCAAGAGACCCAGTACTTC.

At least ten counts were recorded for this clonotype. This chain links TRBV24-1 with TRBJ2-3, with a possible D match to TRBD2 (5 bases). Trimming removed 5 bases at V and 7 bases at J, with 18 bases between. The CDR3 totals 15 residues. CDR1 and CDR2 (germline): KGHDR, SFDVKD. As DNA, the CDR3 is TGTGCCACCAGTGGTCACAGCGGTTCTCTCTATACGCAGTATTTT. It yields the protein CATSGHSGSLYTQYF.

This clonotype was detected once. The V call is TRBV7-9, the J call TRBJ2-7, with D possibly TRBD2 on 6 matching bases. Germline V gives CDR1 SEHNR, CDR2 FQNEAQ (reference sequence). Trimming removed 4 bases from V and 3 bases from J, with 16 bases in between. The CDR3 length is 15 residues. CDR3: CASSSSGRSNYEQYF. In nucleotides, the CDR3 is TGTGCCAGCAGCTCCTCCGGGAGATCCAACTACGAGCAGTACTTC.

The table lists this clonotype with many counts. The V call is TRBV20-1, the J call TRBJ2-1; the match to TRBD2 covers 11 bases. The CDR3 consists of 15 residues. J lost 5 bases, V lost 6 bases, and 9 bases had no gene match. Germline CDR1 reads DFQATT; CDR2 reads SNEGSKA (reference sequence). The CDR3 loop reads CSAQPTSGANNEQFF. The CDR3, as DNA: TGCAGTGCCCAGCCGACTAGCGGGGCCAACAATGAGCAGTTCTTC.

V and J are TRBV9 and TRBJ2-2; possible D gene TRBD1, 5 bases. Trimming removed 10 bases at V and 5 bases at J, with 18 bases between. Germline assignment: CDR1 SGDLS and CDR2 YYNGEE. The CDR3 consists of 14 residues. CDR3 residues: CADSVRPDTGELFF. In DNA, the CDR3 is TGTGCCGACAGCGTGCGTCCGGATACCGGGGAGCTGTTTTTT.

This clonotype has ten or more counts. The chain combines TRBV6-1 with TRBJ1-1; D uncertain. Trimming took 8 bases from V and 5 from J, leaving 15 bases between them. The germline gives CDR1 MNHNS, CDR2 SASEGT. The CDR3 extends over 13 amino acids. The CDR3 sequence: CASLTGGSTEAFF. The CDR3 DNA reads TGTGCCAGCCTAACGGGAGGGAGTACTGAAGCTTTCTTT.

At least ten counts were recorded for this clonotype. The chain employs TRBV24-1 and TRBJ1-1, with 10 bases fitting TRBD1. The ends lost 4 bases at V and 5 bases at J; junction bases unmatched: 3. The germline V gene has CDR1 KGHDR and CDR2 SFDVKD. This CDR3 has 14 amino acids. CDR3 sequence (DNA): TGTGCCACCAGTGACTCGGACAGGGGGACTGAAGCTTTCTTT. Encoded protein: CATSDSDRGTEAFF.

The CDR3 nucleotides read TGTGCCAGCAGTGACCAAGCGAACACCGGGGAGCTGTTTTTT. The encoded protein is CASSDQANTGELFF. This chain uses TRBV6-4 with TRBJ2-2; no clear D. The V end lost 2 bases, the J end lost 0 bases, and 4 bases lay between the germline ends. The germline V gene has CDR1 MRHNA and CDR2 SNTAGT. This CDR3 is built from 14 residues.

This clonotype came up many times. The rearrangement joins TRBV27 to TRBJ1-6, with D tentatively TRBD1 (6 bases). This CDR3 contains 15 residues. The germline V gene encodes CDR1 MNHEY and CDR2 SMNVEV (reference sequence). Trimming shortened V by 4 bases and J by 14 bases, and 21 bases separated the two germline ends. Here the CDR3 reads CASSSSPGRGATLHF. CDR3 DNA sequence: TGTGCCAGCAGTTCCTCCCCGGGACGGGGGGCAACCCTCCACTTT.

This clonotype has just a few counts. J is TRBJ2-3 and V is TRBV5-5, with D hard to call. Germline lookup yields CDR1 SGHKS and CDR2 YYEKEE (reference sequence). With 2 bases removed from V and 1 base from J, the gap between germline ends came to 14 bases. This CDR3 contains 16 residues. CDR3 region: CASSFVFLTGTDTQYF. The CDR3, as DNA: TGTGCCAGCAGCTTCGTTTTTCTGACGGGCACAGATACGCAGTATTTT.

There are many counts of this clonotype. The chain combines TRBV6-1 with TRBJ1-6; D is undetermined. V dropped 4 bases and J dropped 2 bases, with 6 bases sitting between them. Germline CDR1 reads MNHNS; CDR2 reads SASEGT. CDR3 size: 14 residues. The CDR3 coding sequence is TGTGCCAGCAGTGCCGGTCCCTATAATTCACCCCTCCACTTT. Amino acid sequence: CASSAGPYNSPLHF.

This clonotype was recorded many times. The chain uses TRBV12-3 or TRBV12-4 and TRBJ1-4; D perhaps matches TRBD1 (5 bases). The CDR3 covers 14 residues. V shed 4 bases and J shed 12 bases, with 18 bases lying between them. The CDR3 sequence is CASSSTDSRGELFF. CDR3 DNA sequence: TGTGCCAGCAGTTCGACCGACAGTCGGGGAGAACTGTTTTTT.

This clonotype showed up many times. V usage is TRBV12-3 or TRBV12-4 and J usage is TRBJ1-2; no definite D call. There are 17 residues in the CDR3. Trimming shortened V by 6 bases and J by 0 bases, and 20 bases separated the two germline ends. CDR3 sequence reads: CASSPSLGRFPNYGYTF. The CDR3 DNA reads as TGTGCCAGCAGCCCCAGCCTGGGCCGATTTCCTAACTATGGCTACACCTTC.

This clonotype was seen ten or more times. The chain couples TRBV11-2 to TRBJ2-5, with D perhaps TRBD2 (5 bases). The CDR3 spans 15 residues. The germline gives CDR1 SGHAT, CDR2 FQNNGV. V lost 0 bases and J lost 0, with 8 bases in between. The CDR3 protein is CASSLERVDQETQYF. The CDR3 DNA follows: TGTGCCAGCAGCTTAGAGAGGGTGGACCAAGAGACCCAGTACTTC.

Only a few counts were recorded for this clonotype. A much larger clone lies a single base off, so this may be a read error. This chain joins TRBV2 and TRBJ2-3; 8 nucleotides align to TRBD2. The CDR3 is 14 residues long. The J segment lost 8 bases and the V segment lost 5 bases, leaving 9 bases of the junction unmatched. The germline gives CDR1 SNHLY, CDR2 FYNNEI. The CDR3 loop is CASSQSGSGGTQYF. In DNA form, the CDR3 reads TGTGCCAGCAGTCAAAGCGGGAGTGGTGGTACGCAGTATTTT.

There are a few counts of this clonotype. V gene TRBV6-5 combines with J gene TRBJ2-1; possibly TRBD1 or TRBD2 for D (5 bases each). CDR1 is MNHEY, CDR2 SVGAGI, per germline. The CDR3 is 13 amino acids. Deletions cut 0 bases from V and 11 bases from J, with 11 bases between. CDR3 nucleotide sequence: TGTGCCAGCAGTTACTCCCAGCGGACAAAGCAGTTCTTC. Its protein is CASSYSQRTKQFF.

CDR3 bases: TGTGCCAGCAGCTTGGTAAGCAGGAACACTGAAGCTTTCTTT. Protein sequence: CASSLVSRNTEAFF. The gene calls are TRBV5-6 and TRBJ1-1, with D unresolved. Trimming left V 0 bases short and J 1 base short, with 7 bases between. Germline lookup yields CDR1 SGHDT and CDR2 YYEEEE. The CDR3 loop spans 14 amino acids. Combining the CDR3 with reference TRBV5-6 and TRBJ1-1 gives the whole variable domain DAGVTQSPTHLIKTRGQQVTLRCSPKSGHDTVSWYQQALGQGPQFIFQYYEEEERQRGNFPDRFSGHQFPNYSSELNVNALLLGDSALYLCASSLVSRNTEAFFGQGTRLTVV.

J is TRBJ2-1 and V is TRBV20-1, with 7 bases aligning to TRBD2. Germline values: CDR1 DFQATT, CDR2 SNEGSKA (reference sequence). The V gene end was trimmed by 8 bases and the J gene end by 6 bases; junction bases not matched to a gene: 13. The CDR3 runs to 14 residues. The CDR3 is CSTRASGNLNEQFF. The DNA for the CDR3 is TGCAGTACAAGGGCTAGCGGAAATCTCAATGAGCAGTTCTTC.

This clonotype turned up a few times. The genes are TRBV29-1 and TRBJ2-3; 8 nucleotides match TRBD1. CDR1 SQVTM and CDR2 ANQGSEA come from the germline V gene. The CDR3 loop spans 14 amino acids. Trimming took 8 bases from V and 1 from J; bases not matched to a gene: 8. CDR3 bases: TGCAGCTCAAGACAGGGGATCGGCACAGATACGCAGTATTTT. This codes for CSSRQGIGTDTQYF.

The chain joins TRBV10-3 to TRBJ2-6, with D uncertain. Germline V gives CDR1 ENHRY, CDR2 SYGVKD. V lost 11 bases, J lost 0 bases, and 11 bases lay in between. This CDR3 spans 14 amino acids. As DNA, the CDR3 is TGTGCCGCTCAGGAAGCCTCTGGGGCCAACGTCCTGACTTTC. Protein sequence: CAAQEASGANVLTF.

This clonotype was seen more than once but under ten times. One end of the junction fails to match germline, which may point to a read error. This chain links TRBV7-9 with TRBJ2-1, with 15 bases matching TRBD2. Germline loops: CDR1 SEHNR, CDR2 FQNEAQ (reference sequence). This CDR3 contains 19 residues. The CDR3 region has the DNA TGTGCCAGCAGCTTGTTTGGACTAGCGGGAGGGAGCTCCCACAATGAGCAGTTCTTC. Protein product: CASSLFGLAGGSSHNEQFF.

The DNA of the CDR3 is TGTGCCAGCAGTCCTCAGCGGGAGTTCTACGAGCAGTACTTC. The encoded protein is CASSPQREFYEQYF. V is TRBV28 and J is TRBJ2-7; TRBD2 aligns across 8 bases. Trimming took 5 bases from V and 3 from J; bases not matched to a gene: 6. Germline V lookup: CDR1 MDHEN, CDR2 SYDVKM. This CDR3 comprises 14 residues. The full variable domain, with the rest looked up from reference TRBV28 and TRBJ2-7, is DVKVTQSSRYLVKRTGEKVFLECVQDMDHENMFWYRQDPGLGLRLIYFSYDVKMKEKGDIPEGYSVSREKKERFSLILESASTNQTSMYLCASSPQREFYEQYFGPGTRLTVT.

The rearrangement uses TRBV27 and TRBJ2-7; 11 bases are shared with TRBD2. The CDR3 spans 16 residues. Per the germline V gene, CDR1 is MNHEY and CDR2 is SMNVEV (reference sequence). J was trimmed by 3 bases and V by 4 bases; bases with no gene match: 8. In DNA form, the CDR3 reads TGTGCCAGCAGTTCTCTAACTAGCGGGGGCGGCTACGAGCAGTACTTC. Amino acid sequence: CASSSLTSGGGYEQYF.

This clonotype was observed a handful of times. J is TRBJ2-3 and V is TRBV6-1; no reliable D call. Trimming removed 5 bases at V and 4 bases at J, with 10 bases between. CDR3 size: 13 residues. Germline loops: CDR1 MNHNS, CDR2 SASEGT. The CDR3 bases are TGTGCCAGCAGTTCCCGTGGGGCAGATACGCAGTATTTT. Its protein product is CASSSRGADTQYF.

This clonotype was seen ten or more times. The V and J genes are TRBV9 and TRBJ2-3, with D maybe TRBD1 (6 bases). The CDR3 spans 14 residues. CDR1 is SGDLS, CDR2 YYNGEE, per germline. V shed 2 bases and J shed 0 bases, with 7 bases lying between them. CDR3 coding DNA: TGTGCCAGCAGCGTCAGGGGAAGCACAGATACGCAGTATTTT. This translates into CASSVRGSTDTQYF.

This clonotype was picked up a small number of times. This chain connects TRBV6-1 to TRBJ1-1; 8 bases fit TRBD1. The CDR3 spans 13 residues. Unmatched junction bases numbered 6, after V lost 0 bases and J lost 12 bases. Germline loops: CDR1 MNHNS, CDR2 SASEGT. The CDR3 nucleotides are TGTGCCAGCAGTGAAGCGCCGGACAGGGCGACTTTCTTT. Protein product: CASSEAPDRATFF.

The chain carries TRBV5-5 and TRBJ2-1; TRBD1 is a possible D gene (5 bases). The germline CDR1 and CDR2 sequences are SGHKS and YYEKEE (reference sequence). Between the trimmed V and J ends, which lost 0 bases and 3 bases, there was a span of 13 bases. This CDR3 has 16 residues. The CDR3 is CASSLEGQGSYNEQFF. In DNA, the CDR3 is TGTGCCAGCAGCTTGGAGGGGCAGGGTAGCTACAATGAGCAGTTCTTC.

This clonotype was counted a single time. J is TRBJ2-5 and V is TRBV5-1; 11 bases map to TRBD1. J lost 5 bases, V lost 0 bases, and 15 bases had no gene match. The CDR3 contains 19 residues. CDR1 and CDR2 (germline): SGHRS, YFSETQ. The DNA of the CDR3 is TGCGCCAGCAGCTTGGGGCGGACAGGGGGCGCGGCCCGCGAGGAGACCCAGTACTTC. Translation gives CASSLGRTGGAAREETQYF.